This TCR beta chain was documented in a study of blood T cell repertoires in COVID-19. Study overall: Sample material is recorded as cDNA or gDNA derived from T cells, B-cell-depleted T cells, or PBMCs.

Trimming removed 2 bases at V and 1 base at J, with 8 bases between. This CDR3 has 14 residues. The germline V gene encodes CDR1 SGHNT and CDR2 YYREEE (reference sequence). Using immunoSEQ multiplex PCR, the repertoire was profiled, and TCRdb retains in-frame clones only, with some absent. The sample lists about 38,000 clones, nearly 90% seen once, with roughly 5% in the top ten. The specimen was peripheral blood. The sequence was obtained from a man in his 60s with COVID-19, enrolled during active disease. The rearrangement uses TRBV5-4 and TRBJ2-3; possible D gene TRBD2, 6 bases. CDR3 region: CASSFGGGTDTQYF. The CDR3 bases are TGTGCCAGCAGCTTCGGGGGTGGCACAGATACGCAGTATTTT.